This paragraph reports one TCR beta chain. These data belong to a study of blood T cell repertoires in COVID-19. Overall study context: Samples taken during acute and convalescent COVID-19 were collected in the United States, Italy and Spain. The analysed material was cDNA or gDNA that came from T cells, B-cell-depleted T cells, or PBMCs.

The authors' processing: Estimation of nucleated cell counts was performed using reference gene primer amplification. The data were produced by immunoSEQ multiplex PCR, yet TCRdb's version contains in-frame clones alone and is incomplete. V, J and clone size are those of that table, while D and trimming were read from the DNA. The sample records about 150,000 clones, 65% to 90% being singletons. The sample taken for sequencing was peripheral blood. This receptor was taken from a woman aged 50 to 60 with acute or convalescent COVID-19.

The DNA for the CDR3 is TGTGCCATTAAAGGGTCCGCGAAGGGAGCCCCAGATACGCAGTATTTT. Its protein product is CAIKGSAKGAPDTQYF. V gene TRBV10-3 combines with J gene TRBJ2-3; possible D gene TRBD2, 5 bases. CDR1 ENHRY and CDR2 SYGVKD come from the germline V gene. The germline V and J ends were trimmed by 9 bases and 4 bases, with 23 bases remaining between them. The CDR3 runs 16 residues.